Following are 28 T cell receptor beta chains from one sample sequenced in a study of OX40 agonist ivuxolimab in advanced cancers. Data came from immunoSEQ multiplex PCR; TCRdb stores just in-frame clones and leaves some out. The data contain roughly 40,000 clones, roughly four fifths of them singletons. Material: CD4+ or CD8+ T cells sorted from blood, obtained in a trial of the OX40 agonist ivuxolimab. Every receptor here comes from an adult with an advanced solid tumor such as melanoma, head and neck, liver or kidney cancer.

The chain has TRBV18 and TRBJ2-1, with D unclear. CDR1 KGHSH and CDR2 LQKENI come from the germline V gene. Trimming pared 3 bases from V and 7 bases from J, leaving 13 bases between. The CDR3 is 14 amino acids. The CDR3: CASSPTLSENEQFF. CDR3 nucleotides: TGTGCCAGCTCACCTACCCTGTCAGAGAATGAGCAGTTCTTC.

The table lists this clone with a count of one. The V gene is TRBV18, the J gene TRBJ1-1; 8 bases align to TRBD1. Trimming at V came to 0 bases and at J to 11 bases, leaving 8 bases not matched to a gene. The CDR3 runs to 14 residues. Germline V CDR1 and CDR2: KGHSH, LQKENI. This CDR3 reads CASSPPTGARHAFF. DNA of the CDR3: TGTGCCAGCTCACCACCGACAGGGGCTAGACACGCTTTCTTT.

The rearrangement uses TRBV2 and TRBJ1-5; TRBD1 matches at 8 bases. Unmatched junction bases numbered 13, after V lost 9 bases and J lost 0 bases. The CDR3 is 17 amino acids. Germline CDR1 SNHLY, CDR2 FYNNEI. This CDR3 reads CASDGQGHSYSNQPQHF. DNA of the CDR3: TGTGCCAGTGATGGACAGGGCCACTCCTATAGCAATCAGCCCCAGCATTTT.

This clone was counted between two and nine times. The V call is TRBV1, the J call TRBJ2-7; TRBD2 is the table's D call and was not checked against the DNA. TRBV1 has pseudogene status. CDR3 length: 19 amino acids. The CDR3: CTSSQDKTSGSRDPHEQYF. The CDR3 DNA reads as TGCACCAGCAGCCAAGATAAAACTAGCGGGAGTAGGGATCCCCACGAGCAGTACTTC.

Remarks on this clone: One end of the junction varies from germline; a read error may be responsible. CDR3 bases: TGTGCTAGCAGCCCCCGCAGGGAAATCGGGGAGCTGTTTTTT. This translates into CASSPRREIGELFF. The chain has TRBV7-7 and TRBJ2-2; a weak D match, TRBD1 (5 bases). Germline V gene lookup returns CDR1 SSHAT and CDR2 FNYEAQ (reference sequence). The length of the CDR3 is 14 residues.

The V call is TRBV7-9, the J call TRBJ2-1; D is unclear. Germline V lookup: CDR1 SEHNR, CDR2 FQNEAQ (reference sequence). The CDR3 contains 13 residues. The V gene lost 4 bases and the J gene lost 9 bases, with 13 bases spanning the gap. In DNA, the CDR3 is TGTGCCAGCAGCTCCCCAATTTCCGCTGAGCAGTTCTTC. Translating gives CASSSPISAEQFF.

The V and J genes are TRBV19 and TRBJ2-1; 8 nucleotides match TRBD2. Per germline, CDR1 LNHDA and CDR2 SQIVND (reference sequence). Germline trimming cut 5 bases from V and 9 bases from J; bases unmatched to any gene: 9. The CDR3 totals 14 residues. The CDR3 nucleotides are TGTGCCAGTAGTCCCACGGGAGGGGATGGTGAGCAGTTCTTC. It translates to CASSPTGGDGEQFF. Combining the CDR3 with reference TRBV19 and TRBJ2-1 gives the whole variable domain DGGITQSPKYLFRKEGQNVTLSCEQNLNHDAMYWYRQDPGQGLRLIYYSQIVNDFQKGDIAEGYSVSREKKESFPLTVTSAQKNPTAFYLCASSPTGGDGEQFFGPGTRLTVL.

The DNA of the CDR3 is TGTGCCAGCAGCCCTAGCGGGAGTGGAGGGGAGACCCAGTACTTC. This sequence encodes CASSPSGSGGETQYF. This chain uses TRBV11-2 with TRBJ2-5; 10 bases are a match to TRBD2. The junction had 8 bases not matched to a gene; V was cut back by 5 bases and J by 5 bases. Per the germline V gene, CDR1 is SGHAT and CDR2 is FQNNGV. This CDR3 region has 15 residues.

This clone was seen only a few times. J is TRBJ2-7 and V is TRBV10-3; D is uncertain. Trimming pared 2 bases from V and 0 bases from J, leaving 5 bases between. Germline V lookup: CDR1 ENHRY, CDR2 SYGVKD. CDR3 length equals 13 residues. The CDR3 region is CAISEGSSYEQYV. The CDR3, as DNA: TGTGCCATCAGTGAGGGCAGCTCCTACGAGCAGTACGTC.

The chain joins TRBV4-1 to TRBJ1-1; no firm D call. Germline assignment: CDR1 MGHRA and CDR2 YSYEKL. The CDR3 consists of 15 residues. The germline V and J ends were trimmed by 4 bases and 4 bases, with 16 bases remaining between them. CDR3 coding DNA: TGCGCCAGCAGCCTTCCAGGTGCCCGGAGCACTGAAGCTTTCTTT. Translating it yields CASSLPGARSTEAFF.

This chain links TRBV6-1 with TRBJ1-5, with D unclear. The CDR3 runs 15 residues. Trimming removed 3 bases from V and 2 bases from J, with 11 bases in between. Germline-derived CDR1 and CDR2 are MNHNS and SASEGT. The CDR3 nucleotides are TGTGCCAGCAGTGAGCGGGTGGTTGGCAATCAGCCCCAGCATTTT. Protein: CASSERVVGNQPQHF.

This clone was counted a single time. The chain combines TRBV4-2 with TRBJ2-7, with 8 nucleotides matching TRBD2. The CDR3 runs to 15 residues. From germline, CDR1 is LGHNA and CDR2 YNFKEQ. The V segment lost 2 bases and the J segment 3 bases; nucleotides outside the gene matches: 6. The CDR3 DNA reads TGTGCCAGCAGCCAAACCGGGACTAGGGACTACGAGCAGTACTTC. Protein product: CASSQTGTRDYEQYF.

The rearrangement links TRBV2 to TRBJ2-4; possibly TRBD1 for D (6 bases). Germline CDR1 is SNHLY and CDR2 is FYNNEI. This CDR3 is 14 amino acids long. Trimming left V 4 bases short and J 2 bases short, with 9 bases between. The CDR3 loop is CASSARGPKNIQYF. The DNA of the CDR3 is TGTGCCAGCAGTGCCAGGGGACCCAAAAACATTCAGTACTTC.

This clone has a single count. This rearrangement joins TRBV29-1 to TRBJ1-1; weak D call: TRBD1 (5 bases). There are 15 residues in the CDR3. V was shortened by 7 bases and J by 0 bases, with 18 bases between the two germline ends. Germline V gives CDR1 SQVTM, CDR2 ANQGSEA. The CDR3 loop reads CSASGGWAMNTEAFF. CDR3 DNA: TGCAGCGCATCCGGGGGATGGGCAATGAACACTGAAGCTTTCTTT. The full variable domain, its missing parts supplied by reference TRBV29-1 and TRBJ1-1, is SAVISQKPSRDICQRGTSLTIQCQVDSQVTMMFWYRQQPGQSLTLIATANQGSEATYESGFVIDKFPISRPNLTFSTLTVSNMSPEDSSIYLCSASGGWAMNTEAFFGQGTRLTVV.

The V gene is TRBV6-5, the J gene TRBJ2-3; D assignment may be TRBD1 or TRBD2 (6 bases each). In germline, CDR1 is MNHEY, CDR2 SVGAGI. This CDR3 contains 16 residues. The V end lost 2 bases, the J end lost 1 base, and 13 bases lay between the germline ends. In DNA, the CDR3 is TGTGCCAGCAGTTACGAGGGGGGTAGGGGCACAGATACGCAGTATTTT. Translated: CASSYEGGRGTDTQYF.

This chain joins TRBV7-9 and TRBJ1-4, with D possibly TRBD1 on 5 matching bases. The CDR3 has 14 amino acids. Per germline, CDR1 SEHNR and CDR2 FQNEAQ (reference sequence). Trimming stripped 1 base from V and 4 bases from J, with 7 bases between. CDR3: CASSLGGFNEKLFF. As DNA, the CDR3 is TGTGCCAGCAGCTTAGGGGGCTTTAATGAAAAACTGTTTTTT.

V is TRBV11-2 and J is TRBJ2-1, with D possibly matching TRBD1 (6 bases). Germline V gene sequence: CDR1 SGHAT, CDR2 FQNNGV. Trimming took 5 bases from V and 11 from J, leaving 16 bases between them. This CDR3 comprises 13 residues. CDR3 residues: CASSQLHRDKQFF. CDR3 bases: TGTGCCAGCAGCCAGCTCCACAGGGATAAGCAGTTCTTC.

The table lists this clone with a few counts. The rearrangement links TRBV19 to TRBJ1-2; D ambiguous. CDR3 length: 11 amino acids. Germline V gene sequence: CDR1 LNHDA, CDR2 SQIVND (reference sequence). V dropped 7 bases and J dropped 8 bases, with 11 bases sitting between them. CDR3: CASTDRWGYTF. The CDR3 nucleotides read TGTGCCAGTACTGACCGGTGGGGCTACACCTTC.

The chain joins TRBV6-5 to TRBJ2-3; D is unresolved. This CDR3 has 13 amino acids. CDR1 MNHEY and CDR2 SVGAGI come from the germline V gene. V was trimmed by 4 bases and J by 4 bases, leaving 9 bases between them. The CDR3 region has the DNA TGTGCCAGCAGTTCCTTGCAGGCAGATACGCAGTATTTT. Its protein is CASSSLQADTQYF.

This chain joins TRBV19 and TRBJ2-2; tentatively, D is TRBD2 (5 bases). V lost 4 bases and J lost 0, with 9 bases in between. CDR3 length: 15 residues. Germline CDR1 LNHDA, CDR2 SQIVND (reference sequence). The CDR3 here is CASSTGLSNTGELFF. CDR3 DNA sequence: TGTGCCAGTAGTACGGGATTATCGAACACCGGGGAGCTGTTTTTT.

This clone was seen once. The chain employs TRBV5-1 and TRBJ2-1; TRBD1 agrees at 8 bases. The J segment lost 13 bases and the V segment lost 3 bases, leaving 12 bases of the junction unmatched. Germline loops: CDR1 SGHRS, CDR2 YFSETQ. The CDR3 is 14 amino acids. CDR3 loop: CASSSTTGGGDQFF. The CDR3 DNA follows: TGCGCCAGCAGCTCTACTACAGGGGGTGGTGACCAGTTCTTC.

This chain connects TRBV9 to TRBJ2-1; TRBD2 aligns across 8 bases. The CDR3 extends over 17 amino acids. The V and J ends lost 4 bases and 3 bases, in that order; junction bases with no gene match: 12. The germline V gene has CDR1 SGDLS and CDR2 YYNGEE. CDR3 bases: TGTGCCAGCAGCCCCGGACTGGCGGGGGGCCTCTACAATGAGCAGTTCTTC. This translates into CASSPGLAGGLYNEQFF.

The rearrangement joins TRBV11-2 to TRBJ2-2; TRBD2 matches 7 bases. Per germline, CDR1 SGHAT and CDR2 FQNNGV. V was clipped by 1 base and J by 4 bases; unmatched bases: 9. The CDR3 runs 17 residues. The CDR3 nucleotides read TGTGCCAGCAGCTTAGTTCCCGGGAGGCTGGGCACCGGGGAGCTGTTTTTT. It encodes CASSLVPGRLGTGELFF.

The chain has TRBV14 and TRBJ1-4; D is undetermined. Looked up from germline, CDR1 is SGHDN and CDR2 is FVKESK. Trimming stripped 1 base from V and 7 bases from J, with 13 bases between. The CDR3 covers 15 residues. The CDR3: CASSQGGLSGEKLFF. Written as DNA, the CDR3 is TGTGCCAGCAGCCAAGGAGGGTTAAGTGGTGAAAAACTGTTTTTT.

The rearrangement joins TRBV18 to TRBJ2-1, with TRBD2 matching 8 bases. The germline gives CDR1 KGHSH, CDR2 LQKENI. After removal of 0 bases from V and 2 bases from J, the junction contained 3 bases not matched to a gene. The CDR3 runs 16 residues. The CDR3 DNA sequence: TGTGCCAGCTCACCACCCAGCGGGAGCGCCTACAATGAGCAGTTCTTC. Translation: CASSPPSGSAYNEQFF.

The chain carries TRBV18 and TRBJ2-6, with D perhaps matching TRBD2 (5 bases). With 6 bases removed from V and 3 bases from J, the gap between germline ends came to 12 bases. CDR3 length: 15 residues. Germline CDR1 and CDR2: KGHSH and LQKENI. CDR3 nucleotide sequence: TGTGCCAGCTCCCCGACTATCGATGGGGCCAACGTCCTGACTTTC. Translated: CASSPTIDGANVLTF.

The chain joins TRBV30 to TRBJ2-5, with unresolved D. Germline values: CDR1 GTSNPN, CDR2 SVGIG (reference sequence). The V end lost 5 bases, the J end lost 1 base, and 14 bases lay between the germline ends. The CDR3 spans 14 residues. CDR3 protein: CAWATHLPQETQYF. In nucleotides, the CDR3 is TGTGCCTGGGCTACCCACCTGCCCCAAGAGACCCAGTACTTC.

V gene TRBV7-8 combines with J gene TRBJ2-1; D not resolved. V lost 5 bases, J lost 3 bases, and 17 bases lay in between. Per the germline V gene, CDR1 is SGHVS and CDR2 is FQNEAQ. CDR3 length: 16 residues. As DNA, the CDR3 is TGTGCCAGCAGCCCCGTTATACGGCCCCTCTACAATGAGCAGTTCTTC. Protein product: CASSPVIRPLYNEQFF.